Shown below are 30 T cell receptor beta chains from a single sample sequenced in a study of patients and donors after allogeneic stem cell transplantation (dated by TCRdb to 2018 to 2020). The library was obtained by RT-PCR. The sample was run on a NextSeq 550. TCRdb reanalyzed the raw reads on its own, using fastp at Q25 for trimming and MiXCR for clone calling, and kept in-frame beta chains. Merged by CDR3 protein, the rows form single entries marked with the most common genes and DNA. For this sample there are about 40,000 distinct CDR3 sequences; about 30% appear just once. The biggest ten clones account for 55% to 75% of the sample. The sequencing sample was made of blood, either unsorted or a sorted T cell fraction (not recorded which). The receptors derive from a human donor who was either an allogeneic HSCT recipient or a stem cell or donor lymphocyte infusion donor (not recorded which). It is not recorded whose cells these are; they may come from a transplant donor.

The genes are TRBV5-1 and TRBJ1-2; unclear D gene. Trimming shortened V by 0 bases and J by 7 bases, and 7 bases separated the two germline ends. This CDR3 contains 12 residues. From germline, CDR1 is SGHRS and CDR2 YFSETQ. The CDR3 DNA reads TGCGCCAGCAGCTTGGGGCTGTTTGGCTACACCTTC. This encodes CASSLGLFGYTF. Based on the CDR3 plus reference TRBV5-1 and TRBJ1-2, the full variable domain is KAGVTQTPRYLIKTRGQQVTLSCSPISGHRSVSWYQQTPGQGLQFLFEYFSETQRNKGNFPGRFSGRQFSNSRSEMNVSTLELGDSALYLCASSLGLFGYTFGSGTRLTVV.

The gene calls are TRBV5-1 and TRBJ1-5, with D possibly matching TRBD1 (5 bases). CDR1 and CDR2 (germline): SGHRS, YFSETQ. Trimming took 4 bases from V and 7 from J, leaving 12 bases between them. The CDR3 is 13 residues long. CDR3 coding DNA: TGCGCCAGCAGCCCCTCAGGGCGGCAGCCCCAGCATTTT. Its protein product is CASSPSGRQPQHF.

The CDR3 region is CASSQDLGTGAGYTF. The CDR3, as DNA: TGCGCCAGCAGCCAAGATCTCGGGACAGGGGCTGGCTACACCTTC. The chain uses TRBV4-3 and TRBJ1-2; TRBD1 aligns across 10 bases. The J segment lost 7 bases and the V segment lost 0 bases, leaving 5 bases of the junction unmatched. CDR3 length: 15 amino acids. The germline V gene has CDR1 LGHNA and CDR2 YSLEER.

This chain links TRBV7-3 with TRBJ2-3; D may be TRBD1 (6 bases). From germline, CDR1 is SGHTA and CDR2 FQGTGA. The germline V and J ends were trimmed by 4 bases and 5 bases, with 13 bases remaining between them. This CDR3 comprises 14 residues. CDR3 nucleotides: TGTGCCAGCAGCTCCGGACAGCTCGGAGATACGCAGTATTTT. Protein product: CASSSGQLGDTQYF.

The chain combines TRBV5-1 with TRBJ2-1; 12 nucleotides match TRBD2. The CDR3 totals 15 residues. The germline gives CDR1 SGHRS, CDR2 YFSETQ. The J segment lost 8 bases and the V segment lost 1 base, leaving 4 bases of the junction unmatched. The DNA of the CDR3 is TGCGCCAGCAGCTTGAGGCTAGCGGGAGGGGATGAGCAGTTCTTC. The encoded protein is CASSLRLAGGDEQFF.

This clonotype has a handful of counts. The rearrangement uses TRBV10-1 and TRBJ2-1; 8 bases line up with TRBD1. V lost 1 base and J lost 15; bases outside the gene matches: 8. This CDR3 has 13 amino acids. Germline CDR1 and CDR2: WNHNN and SYGVQD (reference sequence). The CDR3 protein is CASSEFPGGARFF. The CDR3 DNA follows: TGCGCCAGCAGTGAGTTTCCAGGGGGCGCAAGGTTCTTC.

The chain recombines TRBV7-2 with TRBJ1-2; 7 bases are a match to TRBD1. CDR3 length: 13 residues. V was clipped by 5 bases and J by 5 bases; unmatched bases: 5. From germline, CDR1 is SGHTA and CDR2 FQGNSA. The CDR3 here is CASSHRGKYGYTF. The CDR3 region has the DNA TGTGCCAGCAGCCACAGGGGAAAGTATGGCTACACCTTC.

This clonotype has at least ten counts. The chain is built from TRBV6-5 and TRBJ1-1; 7 bases agree with TRBD1. V lost 6 bases, J lost 6 bases, and 10 bases stayed unmatched. CDR1 is MNHEY, CDR2 SVGAGI, per germline. The CDR3 runs to 14 residues. The CDR3 loop reads CASSRQGVSSEAFF. In nucleotides, the CDR3 is TGTGCCAGCAGCCGACAGGGAGTAAGCTCTGAAGCTTTCTTT.

The chain carries TRBV12-3 or TRBV12-4 and TRBJ2-1; 9 positions match TRBD2. V was clipped by 5 bases and J by 10 bases; unmatched bases: 12. The CDR3 totals 15 residues. DNA for the CDR3: TGTGCCAGCAGTCCCTGGGTAGCGGGAGTAAGGGAGCAGTTCTTC. Translated, it gives CASSPWVAGVREQFF.

V is TRBV7-3 and J is TRBJ2-1; a possible D gene is TRBD1 (5 bases). Trimming left V 1 base short and J 4 bases short, with 8 bases between. There are 14 residues in the CDR3. The germline V gene has CDR1 SGHTA and CDR2 FQGTGA. The CDR3 sequence: CASSLSRQYNEQFF. The CDR3, as DNA: TGTGCCAGCAGCTTAAGCCGACAGTACAATGAGCAGTTCTTC.

This clonotype has a handful of counts. The chain is built from TRBV7-2 and TRBJ1-1; D unresolved. The CDR3 is 13 residues long. The germline CDR1 and CDR2 sequences are SGHTA and FQGNSA. V was shortened by 2 bases and J by 3 bases, with 7 bases between the two germline ends. The CDR3 coding sequence is TGTGCCAGCAGCTTAAACAGCTACACTGAAGCTTTCTTT. It translates to CASSLNSYTEAFF.

The DNA of the CDR3 is TGCGCCAGCAGCCAAGATCTGGGGGATCAGCCCCAGCATTTT. This translates into CASSQDLGDQPQHF. This rearrangement joins TRBV4-3 to TRBJ1-5, with a possible D match to TRBD1 (5 bases). The CDR3 length is 14 residues. V was cut by 0 bases and J by 5 bases, with 8 bases left in between. Per the germline V gene, CDR1 is LGHNA and CDR2 is YSLEER.

The chain employs TRBV15 and TRBJ2-3; 8 bases align to TRBD1. V lost 4 bases, J lost 2 bases, and 5 bases stayed unmatched. This CDR3 has 15 amino acids. Germline CDR1 LNHNV, CDR2 YYDKDF (reference sequence). CDR3 DNA sequence: TGTGCCACCAGCAAACTGACAGGGGTCACAGATACGCAGTATTTT. This sequence encodes CATSKLTGVTDTQYF.

This clonotype has only a few counts. The rearrangement links TRBV20-1 to TRBJ2-4, with D perhaps TRBD1 or TRBD2 (5 bases each). CDR1 and CDR2 from the germline V gene are DFQATT and SNEGSKA (reference sequence). Trimming took off 4 bases at V and 7 bases at J, with 17 bases between the two ends. The CDR3 sequence is 14 residues long. CDR3 amino acids: CSATDPGPWNIQYF. Here the CDR3 DNA reads TGCAGTGCTACAGATCCGGGACCATGGAACATTCAGTACTTC.

The V call is TRBV20-1, the J call TRBJ2-7; unclear D gene. Trimming pared 3 bases from V and 3 bases from J, leaving 6 bases between. Germline V CDR1 and CDR2: DFQATT, SNEGSKA (reference sequence). The CDR3 sequence is 11 residues long. The CDR3 nucleotides are TGCAGTGCTAGGGCCAACTACGAGCAGTACTTC. It is translated as CSARANYEQYF.

The chain links TRBV7-9 to TRBJ2-7; the D is unclear. This CDR3 has 14 amino acids. Trimming took 3 bases from V and 3 from J, leaving 12 bases between them. Germline V gives CDR1 SEHNR, CDR2 FQNEAQ (reference sequence). The DNA for the CDR3 is TGTGCCAGCAGCTTTAACGGCCCGGACTACGAGCAGTACTTC. Translation: CASSFNGPDYEQYF.

This clonotype was observed a handful of times. The chain joins TRBV6-1 to TRBJ1-2; D not certain. V was cut by 2 bases and J by 7 bases, with 14 bases left in between. CDR3 length: 14 residues. Germline CDR1 MNHNS, CDR2 SASEGT. CDR3 nucleotide sequence: TGTGCCAGCAGTGAACATAGCTATTGTTGTGGCTACACCTTC. Its protein is CASSEHSYCCGYTF.

The chain couples TRBV4-3 to TRBJ2-7; D unclear. CDR1 LGHNA and CDR2 YSLEER come from the germline V gene. V was trimmed by 0 bases and J by 1 base, leaving 7 bases between them. The CDR3 contains 14 residues. The CDR3 sequence: CASSQEGLSYEQYF. In DNA form, the CDR3 reads TGCGCCAGCAGCCAAGAGGGTCTGTCCTACGAGCAGTACTTC.

This clonotype came up many times. The chain joins TRBV7-2 to TRBJ1-5; no definite D call. This CDR3 comprises 14 residues. CDR1 and CDR2 from the germline V gene are SGHTA and FQGNSA. V lost 6 bases, J lost 2 bases, and 11 bases lay in between. This chain's CDR3 is CASSQSSGNQPQHF. The CDR3 DNA sequence: TGTGCCAGCAGTCAGTCGTCGGGCAATCAGCCCCAGCATTTT.

This clonotype was counted at least ten times. The chain is built from TRBV25-1 and TRBJ1-6; D possibly corresponds to TRBD1 (5 bases). The CDR3 has 16 amino acids. With 7 bases removed from V and 2 bases from J, the gap between germline ends came to 15 bases. Germline assignment: CDR1 MGHDK and CDR2 SYGVNS. This chain's CDR3 is CASTSQEFPYNSPLHF. DNA of the CDR3: TGTGCCAGCACGTCACAGGAATTCCCCTATAATTCACCCCTCCACTTT. The full variable domain, with the rest looked up from reference TRBV25-1 and TRBJ1-6, is EADIYQTPRYLVIGTGKKITLECSQTMGHDKMYWYQQDPGMELHLIHYSYGVNSTEKGDLSSESTVSRIRTEHFPLTLESARPSHTSQYLCASTSQEFPYNSPLHFGNGTRLTVT.

In its sample, this clonotype was seen a few times. This chain joins TRBV20-1 and TRBJ1-3, with 9 positions matching TRBD1. After removal of 5 bases from V and 3 bases from J, the junction contained 5 bases not matched to a gene. Germline V gene data show CDR1 as DFQATT and CDR2 as SNEGSKA (reference sequence). The CDR3 contains 14 residues. The CDR3 here is CSAHDRGYGNTIYF. DNA for the CDR3: TGCAGTGCTCATGACAGGGGGTATGGAAACACCATATATTTT.

The table lists this clonotype with many counts. This chain joins TRBV20-1 and TRBJ1-2; a weak D match, TRBD1 (5 bases). V gave up 1 base and J gave up 3 bases, with 9 bases separating them. The germline CDR1 and CDR2 sequences are DFQATT and SNEGSKA (reference sequence). The CDR3 consists of 13 residues. In DNA, the CDR3 is TGCAGTGCTAGAGCCGGGACGGACTATGGCTACACCTTC. Its protein is CSARAGTDYGYTF.

The chain uses TRBV27 and TRBJ2-1; no clear D. CDR1 and CDR2 from the germline V gene are MNHEY and SMNVEV (reference sequence). With 6 bases removed from V and 6 bases from J, the gap between germline ends came to 12 bases. The CDR3 spans 13 residues. The CDR3 spells CASRPSWGNEQFF. CDR3 coding DNA: TGTGCCAGCAGGCCCTCCTGGGGCAATGAGCAGTTCTTC.

This sequence joins TRBV5-6 and TRBJ2-7; D unclear. This CDR3 region has 15 residues. The germline CDR1 and CDR2 sequences are SGHDT and YYEEEE. V shed 1 base and J shed 0 bases, with 11 bases lying between them. The CDR3 region is CASSLRLTFSYEQYF. The CDR3, as DNA: TGTGCCAGCAGCTTGCGCTTGACTTTCTCCTACGAGCAGTACTTC.

This rearrangement joins TRBV4-1 to TRBJ1-1, with unresolved D. The CDR3 length is 17 residues. CDR1 MGHRA and CDR2 YSYEKL come from the germline V gene. Trimming removed 0 bases at V and 1 base at J, with 15 bases between. The CDR3 region is CASSQDGAGWQNTEAFF. CDR3 nucleotides: TGCGCCAGCAGCCAAGATGGTGCCGGGTGGCAGAACACTGAAGCTTTCTTT.

This clonotype was seen more than once but under ten times. V and J are TRBV6-2 or TRBV6-3 and TRBJ2-7; 7 nucleotides align to TRBD2. The V and J ends lost 2 bases and 1 base, in that order; junction bases with no gene match: 8. The CDR3 sequence is 16 residues long. From germline, CDR1 is MNHEY and CDR2 SVGEGT. The CDR3 DNA reads TGTGCCAGCAGTTACCGCCTTAGCGGGTTTTCCTACGAGCAGTACTTC. This translates into CASSYRLSGFSYEQYF.

This clonotype was seen a handful of times. V is TRBV7-2 and J is TRBJ2-3, with 14 nucleotides matching TRBD2. The CDR3 loop spans 15 amino acids. Per the germline V gene, CDR1 is SGHTA and CDR2 is FQGNSA. V lost 5 bases and J lost 6; bases outside the gene matches: 4. CDR3 coding DNA: TGTGCCAGCAGCCCCCGACTAGCGGGGGGGGATACGCAGTATTTT. This gives the protein CASSPRLAGGDTQYF.

This clonotype was counted between two and nine times. This sequence joins TRBV5-4 and TRBJ2-3; TRBD1 aligns across 10 bases. This CDR3 comprises 15 residues. Trimming at V came to 2 bases and at J to 4 bases, leaving 4 bases not matched to a gene. Germline-derived CDR1 and CDR2 are SGHNT and YYREEE (reference sequence). In DNA form, the CDR3 reads TGTGCCAGCAGCTTCCTGGGACAGGGGTCAGATACGCAGTATTTT. Translating it yields CASSFLGQGSDTQYF.

In its sample, this clonotype was seen a few times. The rearrangement links TRBV7-3 to TRBJ2-1; TRBD1 matches at 9 bases. Per the germline V gene, CDR1 is SGHTA and CDR2 is FQGTGA. This CDR3 spans 15 amino acids. Losses at the gene ends were 1 base for V and 7 bases for J; bases not matched to a gene: 5. Written as DNA, the CDR3 is TGTGCCAGCAGCTTAATGGGACAGGGTCATAATGAGCAGTTCTTC. It is translated as CASSLMGQGHNEQFF.

This chain joins TRBV12-3 or TRBV12-4 and TRBJ2-3; D gene unclear. The germline V and J ends were trimmed by 5 bases and 0 bases, with 12 bases remaining between them. The CDR3 spans 15 residues. The CDR3 DNA reads TGTGCCAGCAGTCCTCTATACGGGAGCACAGATACGCAGTATTTT. Translated, it gives CASSPLYGSTDTQYF.